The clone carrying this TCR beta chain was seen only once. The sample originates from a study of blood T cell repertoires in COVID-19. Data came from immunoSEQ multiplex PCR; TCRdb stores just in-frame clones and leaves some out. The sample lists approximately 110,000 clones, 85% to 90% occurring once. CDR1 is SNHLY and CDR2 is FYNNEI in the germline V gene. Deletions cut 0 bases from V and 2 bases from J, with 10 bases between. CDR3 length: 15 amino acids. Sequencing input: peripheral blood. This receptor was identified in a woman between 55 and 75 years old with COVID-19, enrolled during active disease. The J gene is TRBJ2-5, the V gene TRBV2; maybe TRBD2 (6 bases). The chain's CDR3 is CASSEALREQETQYF. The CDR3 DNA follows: TGTGCCAGCAGTGAAGCGCTTCGGGAGCAAGAGACCCAGTACTTC.